This entry concerns a single T cell receptor beta chain. These data originate in a study of blood T cell repertoires in COVID-19. Study overall: Spain, Italy and the United States supplied samples that represented acute and convalescent COVID-19. PBMCs, B-cell-depleted T cells, or T cells provided the cDNA or gDNA that made up the material.

Authors' data handling: Reference gene primer amplification yielded estimated nucleated cell counts. Here immunoSEQ multiplex PCR was the method, and the copy in TCRdb shows in-frame clones only, minus some. The V and J calls and clone size were taken over from that table, and D and trimming were inferred from the DNA. The sample comprises approximately 230,000 clones, approximately 86% of which are singletons, and nearly 5% rests with the top ten. Germline CDR1 and CDR2: SGHVS and FQNEAQ. Trimming shortened V by 5 bases and J by 8 bases, and 18 bases separated the two germline ends. This CDR3 spans 14 amino acids.

This receptor was taken from a woman older than 75 with active or convalescent COVID-19. The source material was peripheral blood. V gene TRBV7-8 combines with J gene TRBJ1-2; tentatively, D is TRBD1 (5 bases). CDR3 bases: TGTGCCAGCAGCCCCGTTGGGCAGGGAGGAGGCTACACCTTC. It yields the protein CASSPVGQGGGYTF.